The 16 T cell receptor beta chains below all came from one sample that was sequenced in a study of OX40 agonist ivuxolimab in advanced cancers. Sequencing was performed with immunoSEQ multiplex PCR; in TCRdb, only in-frame clones are kept and a portion is missing. Of 55,000 to 70,000 clones listed, 80% to 90% are singletons. The sequencing here drew on CD4+ or CD8+ T cells sorted from blood, taken in a trial of the OX40 agonist ivuxolimab. The source is an adult with an advanced solid tumor such as melanoma, head and neck, liver or kidney cancer.

The V and J genes are TRBV29-1 and TRBJ2-1; the match to TRBD2 covers 7 bases. The germline CDR1 and CDR2 sequences are SQVTM and ANQGSEA. The CDR3 length is 14 residues. Trimming at V came to 7 bases and at J to 2 bases, leaving 8 bases not matched to a gene. CDR3 sequence (DNA): TGCAGCGCGCTGGTAGGACTAGCCTACAATGAGCAGTTCTTC. Protein product: CSALVGLAYNEQFF.

The chain carries TRBV5-1 and TRBJ2-7; D gene ambiguous. This CDR3 contains 14 residues. The V end was cut by 4 bases, the J end by 2 bases, with 13 bases between. CDR1 is SGHRS, CDR2 YFSETQ, per germline. CDR3 sequence (DNA): TGCGCCAGCAGCCCGGTTCAGGTGGCCTACGAGCAGTACTTC. Translation gives CASSPVQVAYEQYF.

The V call is TRBV29-1, the J call TRBJ1-5; D ambiguous. Trimming left V 1 base short and J 3 bases short, with 7 bases between. Germline V gives CDR1 SQVTM, CDR2 ANQGSEA. CDR3 length: 13 amino acids. As DNA, the CDR3 is TGCAGCGTTGAAGCCCATCCCAATCAGCCCCAGCATTTT. Encoded protein: CSVEAHPNQPQHF. The variable domain in full, with the rest retrieved from reference TRBV29-1 and TRBJ1-5, is SAVISQKPSRDICQRGTSLTIQCQVDSQVTMMFWYRQQPGQSLTLIATANQGSEATYESGFVIDKFPISRPNLTFSTLTVSNMSPEDSSIYLCSVEAHPNQPQHFGDGTRLSIL.

The J gene is TRBJ2-5, the V gene TRBV7-9; D possibly corresponds to TRBD1 (6 bases). The germline V gene has CDR1 SEHNR and CDR2 FQNEAQ (reference sequence). Trimming cost V 4 bases and J 0 bases, with 18 bases left between them. The CDR3 sequence is 17 residues long. CDR3: CASSSRNRVLYQETQYF. The CDR3 DNA follows: TGTGCCAGCAGCTCTAGGAACAGGGTTTTGTACCAAGAGACCCAGTACTTC. Using reference TRBV7-9 and TRBJ2-5 for the parts outside the CDR3, the full variable domain is DTGVSQNPRHKITKRGQNVTFRCDPISEHNRLYWYRQTLGQGPEFLTYFQNEAQLEKSRLLSDRFSAERPKGSFSTLEIQRTEQGDSAMYLCASSSRNRVLYQETQYFGPGTRLLVL.

This chain links TRBV29-1 with TRBJ2-3, with D perhaps assigned TRBD1 or TRBD2 (5 bases each). The CDR3 length is 15 residues. V lost 0 bases to trimming and J lost 5 bases, with 15 bases between them. Germline V gene data show CDR1 as SQVTM and CDR2 as ANQGSEA. This chain's CDR3 is CSVEDPSGRGDTQYF. CDR3 in DNA: TGCAGCGTTGAAGACCCCTCGGGACGGGGAGATACGCAGTATTTT.

This clone was seen a handful of times. The J gene is TRBJ2-1, the V gene TRBV12-2. TRBV12-2 counts as a pseudogene. The CDR3 runs to 13 residues. CDR3 in amino acids: CASHLTADNEQFF. The CDR3 DNA follows: TGTGCAAGTCACCTTACGGCCGACAATGAGCAGTTCTTC.

The chain has TRBV27 and TRBJ2-3; no reliable D call. The ends were cut back, 4 bases at V and 8 bases at J, with 10 bases in the middle. Germline CDR1 and CDR2: MNHEY and SMNVEV (reference sequence). The CDR3 has 12 residues. The CDR3 nucleotides are TGTGCCAGCAGTTCCGGTCCGGGTACGCAGTATTTT. It specifies CASSSGPGTQYF.

This chain connects TRBV27 to TRBJ2-5, with D possibly TRBD1 on 5 matching bases. This CDR3 has 13 residues. The germline gives CDR1 MNHEY, CDR2 SMNVEV (reference sequence). Trimming stripped 4 bases from V and 5 bases from J, with 11 bases between. The CDR3 region has the DNA TGTGCCAGCAGTTCCCAGGGTTTGGAGACCCAGTACTTC. Amino acids: CASSSQGLETQYF.

A single count supports this clone. V and J are TRBV5-6 and TRBJ1-3; perhaps TRBD1 as D (5 bases). Trimming took 3 bases from V and 2 from J, leaving 12 bases between them. The CDR3 is 15 residues long. Germline CDR1 SGHDT, CDR2 YYEEEE. The CDR3 coding sequence is TGTGCCAGCAGCTCCCAACAGGCCCCTGGAAACACCATATATTTT. Residues: CASSSQQAPGNTIYF. The entire variable domain, with the rest obtained from reference TRBV5-6 and TRBJ1-3, is as follows: DAGVTQSPTHLIKTRGQQVTLRCSPKSGHDTVSWYQQALGQGPQFIFQYYEEEERQRGNFPDRFSGHQFPNYSSELNVNALLLGDSALYLCASSSQQAPGNTIYFGEGSWLTVV.

CDR3 sequence reads: CASSLGPGVETQYF. The CDR3 coding sequence is TGTGCCAGCAGCTTAGGTCCGGGGGTGGAGACCCAGTACTTC. The V and J genes are TRBV7-2 and TRBJ2-5; TRBD2 is a possible D gene (6 bases). The CDR3 spans 14 residues. V shed 1 base and J shed 5 bases, with 11 bases lying between them. Germline V lookup: CDR1 SGHTA, CDR2 FQGNSA.

This rearrangement joins TRBV19 to TRBJ2-2; 13 bases are shared with TRBD2. Germline loops: CDR1 LNHDA, CDR2 SQIVND (reference sequence). V was clipped by 3 bases and J by 3 bases; unmatched bases: 4. The CDR3 is made up of 17 amino acids. The CDR3 DNA reads as TGTGCCAGTAGTATCAAGGGACTAGCGGGGTACACCGGGGAGCTGTTTTTT. It encodes CASSIKGLAGYTGELFF.

This clone was recorded once. The chain uses TRBV5-1 and TRBJ1-2; tentative D call: TRBD1 (6 bases). V shed 4 bases and J shed 2 bases, with 12 bases lying between them. Germline assignment: CDR1 SGHRS and CDR2 YFSETQ. The CDR3 has 14 residues. In DNA, the CDR3 is TGCGCCAGCAGCCCCCAGGACAGCAACTATGGCTACACCTTC. It codes for CASSPQDSNYGYTF. The variable domain in full, completed from reference TRBV5-1 and TRBJ1-2, reads KAGVTQTPRYLIKTRGQQVTLSCSPISGHRSVSWYQQTPGQGLQFLFEYFSETQRNKGNFPGRFSGRQFSNSRSEMNVSTLELGDSALYLCASSPQDSNYGYTFGSGTRLTVV.

The chain links TRBV2 to TRBJ2-3, with D perhaps given as TRBD1 or TRBD2 (5 bases each). The CDR3 runs to 14 residues. V was trimmed by 3 bases and J by 5 bases, leaving 12 bases between them. Germline CDR1 SNHLY, CDR2 FYNNEI. CDR3 in DNA: TGTGCCAGCAGTGATGGGACCACCGGAGATACGCAGTATTTT. Translated, it gives CASSDGTTGDTQYF.

The V call is TRBV5-1, the J call TRBJ2-1, with 13 nucleotides matching TRBD2. The CDR3 is 16 amino acids. Trimming cost V 4 bases and J 7 bases; bases outside gene matches: 8. The germline gives CDR1 SGHRS, CDR2 YFSETQ. The chain's CDR3 is CASSITSGRGSNEQFF. The DNA for the CDR3 is TGCGCCAGCAGCATTACTAGCGGGAGGGGTAGTAATGAGCAGTTCTTC.

CDR3 sequence: CASSYFGGRVLGYTF. The CDR3 nucleotides read TGTGCCAGCAGTTACTTCGGGGGCAGGGTTCTTGGCTACACCTTC. V and J are TRBV6-5 and TRBJ1-2, with a weak D call TRBD1 (6 bases). CDR3 length equals 15 residues. Trimming took 1 base from V and 7 from J, leaving 16 bases between them. The germline V gene has CDR1 MNHEY and CDR2 SVGAGI.

The chain links TRBV29-1 to TRBJ1-2; D is possibly TRBD1 (6 bases). Trimming pared 7 bases from V and 2 bases from J, leaving 11 bases between. CDR1 is SQVTM, CDR2 ANQGSEA, per germline. The CDR3 length is 12 residues. This CDR3 is CSGGQGNYGYTF. The CDR3 DNA follows: TGCAGCGGAGGGCAGGGGAACTATGGCTACACCTTC.